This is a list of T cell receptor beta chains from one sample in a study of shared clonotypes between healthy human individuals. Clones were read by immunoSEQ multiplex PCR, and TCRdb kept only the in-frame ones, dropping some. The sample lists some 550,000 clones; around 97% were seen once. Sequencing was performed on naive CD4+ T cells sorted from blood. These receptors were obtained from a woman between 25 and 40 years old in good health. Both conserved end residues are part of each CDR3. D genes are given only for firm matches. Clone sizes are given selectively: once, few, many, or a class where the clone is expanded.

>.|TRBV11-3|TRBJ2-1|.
TGTGCCAGCAGCAATGCCGGGAAGTGGCAGTTCTTC
CASSNAGKWQFF
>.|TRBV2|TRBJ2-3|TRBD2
TGTGCCAGCAAGGCTAGCGGAACCACAGATACGCAGTATTTT
CASKASGTTDTQYF
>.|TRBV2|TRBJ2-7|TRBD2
TGTGCCAGCAGGGGTGGGGGGGGTCCCTACGAGCAGTACTTC
CASRGGGGPYEQYF
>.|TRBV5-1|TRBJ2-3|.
TGCGCCAGCAGCCTACGGACAGCAGATACGCAGTATTTT
CASSLRTADTQYF
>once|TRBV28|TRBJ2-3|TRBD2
TGTGCCAGCAGTACAGCGGGAGTAATGACAGATACGCAGTATTTT
CASSTAGVMTDTQYF
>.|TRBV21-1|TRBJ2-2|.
TGTGCCAGCAGCAACTACGCGGGAGCGAACACCGGGGAGCTGTTTTTT
CASSNYAGANTGELFF
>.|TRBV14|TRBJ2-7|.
TGTGCCAGCAGCCAAGGGGTAACGGCGTACCCGACCCCCTACGAGCAGTACTTC
CASSQGVTAYPTPYEQYF
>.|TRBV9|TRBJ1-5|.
TGTGCCAGCAGCAGAGACAGTTATAGCAATCAGCCCCAGCATTTT
CASSRDSYSNQPQHF
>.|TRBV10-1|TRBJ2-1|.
TGCGCCAGCAGTGAGTCGATGGACTTTTACAATGAGCAGTTCTTC
CASSESMDFYNEQFF
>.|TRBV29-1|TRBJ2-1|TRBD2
TGCAGCGTTGTTTCTAGCGGGCGGAAGGATGAGCAGTTCTTC
CSVVSSGRKDEQFF
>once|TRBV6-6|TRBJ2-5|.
TGTGCCAGCAGTTACTCGGTAGCGGAACAAGAGACCCAGTACTTC
CASSYSVAEQETQYF
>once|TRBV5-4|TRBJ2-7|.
TGTGCCAGCAGCTTGGTAACAGCCCGAGGAAGTTGGCAGTACTTC
CASSLVTARGSWQYF
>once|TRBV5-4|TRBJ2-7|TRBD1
TGTGCCAGCAGCCCGGGACAGGGGTTGGGCTACGAGCAGTACTTC
CASSPGQGLGYEQYF
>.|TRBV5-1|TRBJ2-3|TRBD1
TGCGCCAGCAGCTTGGGGCAGGGGGTTGATACGCAGTATTTT
CASSLGQGVDTQYF
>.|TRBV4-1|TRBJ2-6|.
TGCGCCAGCAGCCAGCGACCGAGCTCTGGGGCCAACGTCCTGACTTTC
CASSQRPSSGANVLTF
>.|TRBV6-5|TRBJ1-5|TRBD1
TGTGCCAGCAGGAGACAGGGGGAGCCCCAGCATTTT
CASRRQGEPQHF
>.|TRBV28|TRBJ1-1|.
TGTGCCAGCCGGCAGGGAAACTCAGCTTTCTTT
CASRQGNSAFF
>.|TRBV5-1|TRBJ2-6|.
TGCGCCAGCAGCTTGTTCAGTCGCTCTGGGGCCAACGTCCTGACTTTC
CASSLFSRSGANVLTF
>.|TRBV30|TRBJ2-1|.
TGTGCCTGGACGACAGACACCTACAATGAGCAGTTCTTC
CAWTTDTYNEQFF
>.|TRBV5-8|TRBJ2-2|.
TGTGCCAGCAGCTTGCTGGGGAACACCGGGGAGCTGTTTTTT
CASSLLGNTGELFF
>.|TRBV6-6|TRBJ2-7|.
TGTGCCAGCAGTTACCGGGTGGGGTACGAGCAGTACTTC
CASSYRVGYEQYF
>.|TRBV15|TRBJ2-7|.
TGTGCCACCAGCAGAGACCCGACAGGACCCTACGAGCAGTACTTC
CATSRDPTGPYEQYF
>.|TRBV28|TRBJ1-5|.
TGTGCCAGCAGTTTATCCCTCCCCCAGCCCCAGCATTTT
CASSLSLPQPQHF
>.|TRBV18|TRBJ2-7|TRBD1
TGTGCCAGCTCACCGAGAAGGGGGCTTATCTACGAGCAGTACTTC
CASSPRRGLIYEQYF
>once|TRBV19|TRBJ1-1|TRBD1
TGTGCCAGTAGTACAGGGGGGGTGAACACTGAAGCTTTCTTT
CASSTGGVNTEAFF
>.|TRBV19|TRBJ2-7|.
TGTGCCAGTAGTAACAGGCTGCGGGACGAGCAGTACTTC
CASSNRLRDEQYF
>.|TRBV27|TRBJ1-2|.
TGTGCCAGCAGTTTAGGAGGGGCGGGAGGCTACACCTTC
CASSLGGAGGYTF
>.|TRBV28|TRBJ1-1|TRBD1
TGTGCCAGCAGTGCTTGGACAGGGGGGCTGAACACTGAAGCTTTCTTT
CASSAWTGGLNTEAFF
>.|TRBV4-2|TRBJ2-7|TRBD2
TGTGCCAGCAGCCCAGAAAGGGGACTAAACTACGAGCAGTACTTC
CASSPERGLNYEQYF
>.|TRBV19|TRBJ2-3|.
TGTGCCAGTAGTCGGGGTGAACCGGCAGATACGCAGTATTTT
CASSRGEPADTQYF
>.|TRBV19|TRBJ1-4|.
TGTGCCAGTAGTATGCTTCCGGGACCCTACAATGAAAAACTGTTTTTT
CASSMLPGPYNEKLFF
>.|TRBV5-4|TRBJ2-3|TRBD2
TGTGCCAGCAGCTTGGTCCCGAGGACTAGCGCCGCAGATACGCAGTATTTT
CASSLVPRTSAADTQYF
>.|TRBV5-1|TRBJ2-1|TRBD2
TGCGCCAGCAGCTTTTTAGCGGGAGAACGCAATGAGCAGTTCTTC
CASSFLAGERNEQFF
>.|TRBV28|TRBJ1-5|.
TGTGCCAGCAGTTTACCTGATCAGCCCCAGCATTTT
CASSLPDQPQHF
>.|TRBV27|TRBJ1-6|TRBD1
TGTGCCAGCAGTTTACTTTCGAGACAGGGGCTTAATTCACCCCTCCACTTT
CASSLLSRQGLNSPLHF
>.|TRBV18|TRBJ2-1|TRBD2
TGTGCCAGCTCACCCAAGACTAGCGGGGTTAATGAGCAGTTCTTC
CASSPKTSGVNEQFF
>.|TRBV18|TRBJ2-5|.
TGTGCCAGCTCACCTCGATTAACGGGGAAGGAGACCCAGTACTTC
CASSPRLTGKETQYF
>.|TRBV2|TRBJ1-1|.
TGTGCCTGTCAGGGGCAACCTAACACTGAAGCTTTCTTT
CACQGQPNTEAFF
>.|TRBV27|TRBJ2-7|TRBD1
TGTGCCAGCACCCCAAGCTGGACAGGGGGCGAGCAGTACTTC
CASTPSWTGGEQYF
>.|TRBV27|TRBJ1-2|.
TGTGCCAGCAGTTTGACAATTAACTATGGCTACACCTTC
CASSLTINYGYTF
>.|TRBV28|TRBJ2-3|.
TGTGCCAGCAGTTCGCTGGGGGCTGGGGCAGATACGCAGTATTTT
CASSSLGAGADTQYF
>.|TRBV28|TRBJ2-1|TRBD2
TGTGCCAGCAGTACCGGGACTAGCGGCTACAATGAGCAGTTCTTC
CASSTGTSGYNEQFF
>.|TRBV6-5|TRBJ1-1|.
TGTGCCAGCAGTTACCAGGGGTCTGGGACTGAAGCTTTCTTT
CASSYQGSGTEAFF
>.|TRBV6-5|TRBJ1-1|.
TGTGCCAGCAAGATCCGAAATATGAGCACTGAAGCTTTCTTT
CASKIRNMSTEAFF